One sample yielded the 20 T cell receptor beta chains listed below, sequenced in a study of OX40 agonist ivuxolimab in advanced cancers. The table came from immunoSEQ multiplex PCR; TCRdb's copy has only in-frame clones and leaves some out. Altogether tens of thousands of clones are present, about 88% being singletons, with the ten largest covering roughly 0.67%. The source was CD4+ or CD8+ T cells sorted from blood, collected in a trial of the OX40 agonist ivuxolimab. The source is an adult with an advanced solid tumor such as melanoma, head and neck, liver or kidney cancer.

The rearrangement joins TRBV4-1 to TRBJ1-4; D is unresolved. Trimming left V 3 bases short and J 8 bases short, with 13 bases between. The V gene's germline CDR1 is MGHRA and CDR2 YSYEKL. The CDR3 totals 14 residues. CDR3 amino acids: CASSHEGGGEKLFF. The CDR3, as DNA: TGCGCCAGCAGCCACGAGGGAGGTGGCGAAAAACTGTTTTTT.

The chain carries TRBV2 and TRBJ2-7, with 8 bases that match TRBD1. CDR1 is SNHLY, CDR2 FYNNEI, per germline. Trimming cost V 8 bases and J 2 bases; bases outside gene matches: 20. The CDR3 extends over 18 amino acids. The CDR3 DNA reads as TGTGCCAGCGAGCGTAACAGGGGGATGGTTGGGGCTACCTACGAGCAGTACTTC. This sequence encodes CASERNRGMVGATYEQYF.

V is TRBV18 and J is TRBJ2-2, with TRBD2 matching 13 bases. The J segment lost 0 bases and the V segment lost 5 bases, leaving 6 bases of the junction unmatched. Looked up from germline, CDR1 is KGHSH and CDR2 is LQKENI. The CDR3 is 18 amino acids. CDR3 protein: CASSSRTSGSPNTGELFF. The CDR3 bases are TGTGCCAGCTCATCTCGGACTAGCGGGAGCCCGAACACCGGGGAGCTGTTTTTT.

This chain links TRBV23-1 with TRBJ2-3; TRBD1 is a possible D gene (6 bases). TRBV23-1 is treated as an ORF (open reading frame) with a function not yet certain. V lost 0 bases and J 1 base, leaving 14 bases between the germline ends. The CDR3 has 17 residues. The CDR3 region is CASSQSRTVRGTDTQYF. The CDR3 nucleotides read TGCGCCAGCAGTCAATCCAGGACAGTGCGAGGCACAGATACGCAGTATTTT.

The chain recombines TRBV5-5 with TRBJ1-1; D is possibly TRBD1 (5 bases). The CDR3 extends over 12 amino acids. Trimming pared 5 bases from V and 7 bases from J, leaving 12 bases between. Germline V gene lookup returns CDR1 SGHKS and CDR2 YYEKEE (reference sequence). The CDR3 coding sequence is TGTGCCAGCAGAAGCGGGACTTTTGAAGCTTTCTTT. Translated, it gives CASRSGTFEAFF.

This clone was seen a few times. This chain joins TRBV5-5 and TRBJ2-3; D is perhaps TRBD1 (6 bases). V lost 5 bases to trimming and J lost 5 bases, with 12 bases between them. CDR3 length: 13 residues. CDR1 is SGHKS and CDR2 is YYEKEE in the germline V gene (reference sequence). CDR3 sequence reads: CASSQTGIDTQYF. DNA of the CDR3: TGTGCCAGCAGTCAAACAGGGATAGATACGCAGTATTTT.

The gene calls are TRBV19 and TRBJ1-1; perhaps TRBD1 as D (6 bases). The CDR3 is made up of 15 amino acids. The ends were cut back, 5 bases at V and 0 bases at J, with 13 bases in the middle. Germline V gene sequence: CDR1 LNHDA, CDR2 SQIVND (reference sequence). CDR3 coding DNA: TGTGCCAGTAGTTCCCGGGGGGCAGTGAACACTGAAGCTTTCTTT. This codes for CASSSRGAVNTEAFF.

The V and J genes are TRBV11-3 and TRBJ2-1; TRBD2 might be the D (6 bases). Trimming pared 1 base from V and 3 bases from J, leaving 10 bases between. Germline V CDR1 and CDR2: SGHNT, YENEEA. This CDR3 contains 15 residues. CDR3 residues: CASSLGRGDYNEQFF. The CDR3 DNA sequence: TGTGCCAGCAGCTTAGGGAGGGGCGACTACAATGAGCAGTTCTTC.

The chain links TRBV2 to TRBJ1-2; the D is unclear. V gave up 6 bases and J gave up 8 bases, with 13 bases separating them. Germline CDR1 is SNHLY and CDR2 is FYNNEI. CDR3 length: 12 residues. CDR3 region: CASRRQTWGYTF. The CDR3 coding sequence is TGTGCCAGCAGAAGGCAAACTTGGGGCTACACCTTC.

This chain joins TRBV5-1 and TRBJ2-3, with 9 bases that match TRBD2. Germline V gene data show CDR1 as SGHRS and CDR2 as YFSETQ. V lost 0 bases, J lost 3 bases, and 5 bases stayed unmatched. The CDR3 totals 16 residues. CDR3 sequence: CASSLGGRGPTDTQYF. The CDR3 DNA reads as TGCGCCAGCAGCTTGGGCGGGAGGGGCCCTACAGATACGCAGTATTTT. The full variable domain, in which reference TRBV5-1 and TRBJ2-3 provide the parts outside the CDR3, is KAGVTQTPRYLIKTRGQQVTLSCSPISGHRSVSWYQQTPGQGLQFLFEYFSETQRNKGNFPGRFSGRQFSNSRSEMNVSTLELGDSALYLCASSLGGRGPTDTQYFGPGTRLTVL.

The rearrangement links TRBV28 to TRBJ2-5, with 7 nucleotides matching TRBD2. The CDR3 consists of 14 residues. Per the germline V gene, CDR1 is MDHEN and CDR2 is SYDVKM. Losses at the gene ends were 5 bases for V and 6 bases for J; bases not matched to a gene: 9. The CDR3 nucleotides are TGTGCCAGCAGTCCACCGGGGGGAAGACAGACCCAGTACTTC. Translation gives CASSPPGGRQTQYF.

V gene TRBV10-3 combines with J gene TRBJ2-1, with 10 bases fitting TRBD2. The CDR3 has 17 residues. V gave up 6 bases and J gave up 8 bases; unmatched junction bases: 16. Germline V gene lookup returns CDR1 ENHRY and CDR2 SYGVKD. CDR3 sequence reads: CAIRRAGGPFGLDEQFF. DNA for the CDR3: TGTGCCATCAGAAGAGCGGGAGGGCCATTTGGTTTGGATGAGCAGTTCTTC.

The chain has TRBV6-1 and TRBJ1-5; D perhaps matches TRBD1 (6 bases). V was clipped by 6 bases and J by 3 bases, with 12 bases between them. The germline CDR1 and CDR2 sequences are MNHNS and SASEGT. The CDR3 covers 14 residues. CDR3 nucleotides: TGTGCCAGCAGAAGTGGACAGCACAATCAGCCCCAGCATTTT. Its translation is CASRSGQHNQPQHF.

This chain links TRBV5-1 with TRBJ2-7; maybe TRBD1 (5 bases). The V end was cut by 0 bases, the J end by 3 bases, with 10 bases between. The CDR3 is 14 amino acids. CDR1 and CDR2 from the germline V gene are SGHRS and YFSETQ. The CDR3 nucleotides read TGCGCCAGCAGCTTGGACACAGGCATCTACGAGCAGTACTTC. This gives the protein CASSLDTGIYEQYF.

The chain uses TRBV5-1 and TRBJ2-1; 8 bases fit TRBD1. CDR3 size: 15 residues. Germline V gives CDR1 SGHRS, CDR2 YFSETQ. V lost 0 bases to trimming and J lost 4 bases; unmatched junction nucleotides: 3. As DNA, the CDR3 is TGCGCCAGCAGCTTGGGGCAGGGGGCATACAATGAGCAGTTCTTC. Translating it yields CASSLGQGAYNEQFF. The complete variable domain, with remaining parts taken from reference TRBV5-1 and TRBJ2-1, reads KAGVTQTPRYLIKTRGQQVTLSCSPISGHRSVSWYQQTPGQGLQFLFEYFSETQRNKGNFPGRFSGRQFSNSRSEMNVSTLELGDSALYLCASSLGQGAYNEQFFGPGTRLTVL.

V and J are TRBV28 and TRBJ2-7; 10 positions match TRBD2. Germline trimming cut 5 bases from V and 6 bases from J; bases unmatched to any gene: 13. Germline lookup yields CDR1 MDHEN and CDR2 SYDVKM. This CDR3 contains 16 residues. The CDR3 bases are TGTGCCAGCAGTCCTTCTGGAGCGGGAGGGCCCTTCGAGCAGTACTTC. Amino acids: CASSPSGAGGPFEQYF.

CDR3 amino acids: CASSPRTNEQYF. The CDR3 DNA reads TGTGCCAGCTCACCCCGGACTAATGAGCAGTACTTC. The chain links TRBV18 to TRBJ2-7; TRBD2 is a possible D gene (6 bases). The germline V gene encodes CDR1 KGHSH and CDR2 LQKENI. Trimming took 3 bases from V and 7 from J, leaving 10 bases between them. This CDR3 is built from 12 residues.

The chain uses TRBV5-5 and TRBJ1-3; 7 bases are shared with TRBD1. The length of the CDR3 is 15 residues. CDR1 and CDR2 (germline): SGHKS, YYEKEE (reference sequence). Trimming cost V 0 bases and J 3 bases; bases outside gene matches: 3. DNA of the CDR3: TGTGCCAGCAGCTTGGACAGGGGTGATGGAAACACCATATATTTT. Protein product: CASSLDRGDGNTIYF.

CDR3 residues: CASSLGAGGPVVEQFF. The CDR3, as DNA: TGTGCCAGCAGTTTAGGGGCGGGAGGGCCAGTTGTTGAGCAGTTCTTC. The chain combines TRBV28 with TRBJ2-1, with TRBD2 matching 9 bases. Germline CDR1 MDHEN, CDR2 SYDVKM. The CDR3 is 16 residues long. J gave up 9 bases and V 2 bases, and 11 bases lay outside the gene matches.

The CDR3 protein is CASSLETGRYTDTQYF. The CDR3 DNA is TGTGCCAGCAGCTTAGAGACAGGCCGCTACACAGATACGCAGTATTTT. J is TRBJ2-3 and V is TRBV7-9, with D maybe TRBD1 (6 bases). Germline values: CDR1 SEHNR, CDR2 FQNEAQ (reference sequence). The CDR3 consists of 16 residues. V gave up 1 base and J gave up 2 bases, with 13 bases separating them.